The rows below give T cell receptor beta chains drawn from one sample of a study of T-cell memory formation after mild COVID-19. TCRdb reprocessed the 5' RACE reads with MiXCR, giving one entry per CDR3 protein. This table holds some 180,000 distinct CDR3 sequences, about a fifth found once. The sample comprised PBMCs or a T cell subset sorted from them (not recorded which). The receptor set was obtained from a man between 18 and 29 years old who had mild COVID-19 (a few samples of this study predate the infection). Cell type and time point are not known. CDR3s include the opening cysteine and the closing phenylalanine or tryptophan. The order of the fields is V gene, J gene, clone size, D gene, CDR3 protein, CDR3 DNA. D genes are given only for firm matches. The size field is filled for only some rows; it gives once, few, many or a size class.

>TRBV20-1|TRBJ2-3|few|NA
CSARLPRKGPTDTQYF
TGCAGTGCTAGGCTACCTCGGAAGGGGCCCACAGATACGCAGTATTTT
>TRBV12-3/TRBV12-4|TRBJ2-3|many|TRBD2
CASRGTSGSDTQYF
TGTGCCAGCAGGGGGACTAGCGGATCAGATACGCAGTATTTT
>TRBV6-2/TRBV6-3|TRBJ2-3|few|NA
CASSYYPTDTQYF
TGTGCCAGCAGTTACTACCCGACAGATACGCAGTATTTT
>TRBV15|TRBJ2-1|NA|TRBD1
CATSRTSGTGYNEQFF
TGTGCCACCAGCAGAACTTCCGGGACAGGGTACAATGAGCAGTTCTTC
>TRBV6-2/TRBV6-3|TRBJ1-2|NA|TRBD1
CAGRTGGIPGYTF
TGTGCCGGAAGGACAGGGGGAATCCCTGGCTACACCTTC
>TRBV20-1|TRBJ1-5|few|NA
CSANNRDPHQPQHF
TGCAGTGCGAATAACCGGGACCCGCATCAGCCCCAGCATTTT
>TRBV2|TRBJ1-4|few|TRBD1
CASRPEGPGGFF
TGTGCCAGCAGACCCGAAGGGCCAGGGGGGTTTTTT
>TRBV12-3/TRBV12-4|TRBJ2-3|NA|TRBD2
CATSGVGDTQYF
TGTGCCACCAGCGGGGTTGGAGATACGCAGTATTTT
>TRBV7-2|TRBJ2-5|few|NA
CASSPRYQETQYF
TGTGCCAGCAGCCCCAGATACCAAGAGACCCAGTACTTC
>TRBV20-1|TRBJ2-2|NA|NA
CSAPSGYTGELFF
TGCAGTGCTCCCTCGGGCTACACCGGGGAGCTGTTTTTT
>TRBV6-5|TRBJ1-3|NA|NA
CASSAWGHTIYF
TGTGCCAGCAGCGCGTGGGGTCACACCATATATTTT
>TRBV7-8|TRBJ1-1|NA|NA
CASSSAGGGGTEAFF
TGTGCCAGCAGCTCGGCGGGGGGAGGCGGAACTGAAGCTTTCTTT
>TRBV9|TRBJ2-1|NA|TRBD2
CASSIQRGTDEQFF
TGTGCCAGCAGCATCCAGCGGGGGACCGATGAGCAGTTCTTC
>TRBV4-2|TRBJ2-2|NA|TRBD2
CASSQVSLAGGISGELFF
TGTGCCAGCAGCCAAGTCAGCTTAGCGGGGGGTATATCCGGGGAGCTGTTTTTT
>TRBV6-2/TRBV6-3|TRBJ1-1|NA|TRBD1
CASGATQGVSEAFF
TGTGCCAGCGGGGCCACTCAGGGGGTCTCTGAAGCTTTCTTT
>TRBV5-1|TRBJ1-2|few|NA
CASRAPTAYGYTF
TGCGCCAGCAGGGCCCCTACGGCCTATGGCTACACCTTC
>TRBV7-9|TRBJ2-1|NA|NA
CASSRPASGAYNEQFF
TGTGCCAGCAGCAGACCGGCGAGTGGGGCTTACAATGAGCAGTTCTTC
>TRBV2|TRBJ1-2|NA|TRBD1
CASREGQGDGYTF
TGTGCCAGCAGGGAGGGACAGGGCGATGGCTACACCTTC
>TRBV5-1|TRBJ2-4|few|NA
CASSLGGLLAKNIQYF
TGCGCCAGCAGCTTGGGGGGACTCCTAGCCAAAAACATTCAGTACTTC
>TRBV6-2/TRBV6-3|TRBJ2-2|NA|NA
CASNRDGDYWLFF
TGTGCCAGCAACCGAGACGGGGATTATTGGCTGTTTTTT